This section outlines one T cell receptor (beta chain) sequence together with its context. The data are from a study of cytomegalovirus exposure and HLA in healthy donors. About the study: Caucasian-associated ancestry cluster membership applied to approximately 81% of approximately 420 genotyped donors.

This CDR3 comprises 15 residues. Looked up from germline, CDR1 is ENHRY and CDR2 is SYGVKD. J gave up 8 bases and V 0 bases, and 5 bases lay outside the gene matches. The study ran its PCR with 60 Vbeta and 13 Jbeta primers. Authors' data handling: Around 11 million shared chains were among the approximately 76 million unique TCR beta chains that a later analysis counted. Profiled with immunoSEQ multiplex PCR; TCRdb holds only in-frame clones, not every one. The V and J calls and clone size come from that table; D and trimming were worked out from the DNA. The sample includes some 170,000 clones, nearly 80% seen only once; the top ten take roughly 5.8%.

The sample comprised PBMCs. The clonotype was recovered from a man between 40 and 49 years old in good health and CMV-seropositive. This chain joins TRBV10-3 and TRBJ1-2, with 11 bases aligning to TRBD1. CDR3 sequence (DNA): TGTGCCATCAGTGAGTCGGACAGGGGGCGTCGGGGCTACACCTTC. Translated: CAISESDRGRRGYTF.